This T cell receptor (beta chain) emerged from a study of blood T cell repertoires in COVID-19. For the study at large: PBMCs, B-cell-depleted T cells, or T cells were the source of the cDNA or gDNA that made up the material.

Authors' analysis steps: Nucleated cell counts were estimated from reference gene primer amplification. Generated by immunoSEQ multiplex PCR, the TCRdb table keeps only in-frame clones and is missing some. For V, J and clone size, that table is used; D and trimming come from the DNA. Of roughly 260,000 clones in the sample, roughly 86% were seen once. Trimming cost V 6 bases and J 6 bases; bases outside gene matches: 5. This CDR3 region has 13 residues. The V gene is TRBV6-7, the J gene TRBJ2-7; TRBD2 matches at 10 bases. TRBV6-7 is sorted into the ORF group, with uncertain function. Material: peripheral blood. The TCR comes from a middle-aged man who had recovered from COVID-19. The CDR3 spells CASRGIAGGEQYF. CDR3 nucleotides: TGTGCCAGCAGAGGTATAGCGGGAGGCGAGCAGTACTTC.